This T cell receptor (beta chain) was profiled in a study of T cell repertoires in cytomegalovirus infection (dated by TCRdb to about 2019). In terms of the full investigation: The HLA type of each donor mattered for the analysis, because public TCR beta signatures pointed to carriage of CMV infection along with the matching HLA type. What the authors observed across the whole study: In the ex vivo response, HLA-C-restricted CMV-specific TCR beta clonotypes were dominant, and in two of eight donors the single most frequent clonotype came from this HLA-C-restricted group. In both this cohort and an independent cohort of approximately 350 donors, the cumulative frequency of public TCR beta family members distinguished carriers of CMV infection plus the relevant HLA type.

This clonotype showed up many times. The specificity of this receptor is unknown. No qualities accompany the bases; no much larger clone lies one base away. As encoded in the germline V gene, CDR1 is MNHEY while CDR2 is SVGEGT. The CDR3, from cysteine to phenylalanine, totals 18 residues. Only the CDR3 DNA stays, 54 bases, in frame from base 1. Trimming at the junction amounts to 2 bases on V and 7 bases on J, and the germline ends lie 24 bases apart. This sample was sequenced with an Illumina HiSeq 1500. TCRdb redid the processing of the public reads, applying fastp at Q25 and MiXCR, and retained in-frame beta chains. Each entry is one CDR3 protein sequence, shown with its most common DNA and genes. In all, the sample holds hundreds of thousands of distinct CDR3 sequences, and around 9.6% of those were seen once. Of the sample, more than 2.5% falls within the top ten clones.

Here the chain combines TRBV6-2 or TRBV6-3 and TRBJ2-4; no D gene call is confident. The specimen sequenced was PBMCs. The sequence derives from a human donor in good health (CMV status not recorded). Some clones in this sample may be carry-over from other donors' samples. The nucleotide sequence is TGTGCCAGCAGTTACGAACGGGCAGAGAATAATATACTTAACATTCAGTACTTC. Translated, this is CASSYERAENNILNIQYF.